This TCR beta chain was documented in a study of T cell clones after liver transplantation (dated by TCRdb to between 2018 and 2021). With regard to the full study: ITN030ST, the source of the samples, was a randomized trial that attempted immunosuppression withdrawal within 2 years of liver transplantation. Donor-reactive T cell clones were identified using TCRbeta sequencing after a pre-transplant mixed lymphocyte reaction and were then followed in post-transplant blood. As an antigen-independent comparator for the donor-reactive sequences, third party-reactive TCRbeta sequences from pre-transplant MLRs were identified as well. Three of the eight recipients were HCV-positive; the others were transplanted for non-autoimmune, non-viral indications. Subjects received no induction therapy and standard immunosuppression until randomization at 12-24 months post-transplant. Tolerance was defined as complete withdrawal of immunosuppression for at least one year without a rise in liver enzymes beyond twice the upper limit of normal. Blood samples were collected pre-transplant, pre-randomization before withdrawal, and post-randomization after either complete withdrawal or failed withdrawal. A cohort of 8 liver transplant recipients was studied, of whom 3 were classified as tolerant and 5 as non-tolerant.

Study-level results and caveats: Low numbers of available donor cells limited the measurable donor-reactive repertoire in two subjects. The decline in donor-reactive sequences exceeded the decline in third party-reactive sequences, suggesting partial antigen-specific deletion that was unrelated to withdrawal success. Because of small, heterogeneous patient numbers and non-standardized post-transplant time points, the conclusions were only preliminary. In most of the 8 subjects, circulating donor-reactive CD4 TCRbeta sequences decreased significantly after transplant, regardless of tolerance or HCV status. When repertoire turnover was accounted for, significantly reduced detection of donor-reactive sequences was found in 7 of 8 subjects for CD4 and in 8 of 8 subjects for CD8. Because no allograft tissue specimens were available, donor-reactive T cells may have migrated into the graft instead of being deleted.

Frozen genomic DNA underwent high-throughput TCRbeta CDR3 sequencing by immunoSEQ, including PCR amplification, mapping, bias correction and internal controls. Regarding the original processing steps: Only productive rearrangements were retained, and each unique TCRbeta sequence was defined by its CDR3 nucleotide sequence together with its V and J gene. A sequence counted as donor-reactive only if the sequence showed at least 5-fold expansion in CFSE-low cells compared with unstimulated pre-transplant cells and had a frequency of at least 0.01%. To ensure at least 90% detection power, minimum frequency thresholds were set for each subject based on that subject's lowest-template unstimulated sample. Jensen-Shannon divergence between the top 1000 TCRbeta sequences post- versus pre-transplant served as the measure of repertoire turnover. Two-sided Fisher's exact tests were used to test for changes in how often donor-reactive sequences were detected. This immuneACCESS table, as held by TCRdb, lists in-frame sequences with V and J called but not all clones. Of the missing ones, under half trace to an unresolved V gene in checked studies; the others have no known cause. V and J calls and clone size are given by that table; D and trimming were obtained from the DNA. The sample has over 50,000 clones on record, around 84% of them singletons. Over 6.5% of the sample is held by the ten biggest clonotypes.

The sample's time point, from its label and the paper: pre-transplant. Unstimulated PBMCs, after thawing, were stained for CD3, CD4 and CD8 and then FACS-sorted into CD3+CD4+ and CD3+CD8+ populations. All 8 studied subjects were randomized to withdrawal of immunosuppression. The Qiagen DNeasy Blood and Tissue Kit was used to isolate genomic DNA. Regarding this clone: No cognate antigen has been identified for it. No much larger clone exists at a distance of one base, and base qualities are not known.

The material was CD4+ T cells from blood, obtained before liver transplant. The receptor comes from a human donor who received a liver transplant.

The encoded CDR3 is CASSPPGNNYGYTF. The DNA sequence reads TGTGCCAGCAGCCCCCCTGGCAACAACTATGGCTACACCTTC. The rearranged segments are TRBV28 and TRBJ1-2, with no confidently assigned D gene. The germline V gene specifies MDHEN as CDR1 and SYDVKM as CDR2. The cysteine opens and the phenylalanine closes a CDR3 of 14 amino acids. The DNA shown is the 42-base CDR3, in frame from base 1. V and J lose 6 bases and 2 bases, and a span of 13 bases separates them.